The rows below give T cell receptor beta chains drawn from one sample of a study of shared clonotypes between healthy human individuals. This table comes from immunoSEQ multiplex PCR, and its TCRdb copy is limited to in-frame clones, with some not included. The table includes nearly 1,000,000 clones, about 80% detected once. Sequencing was performed on memory CD4+ T cells sorted from blood. These TCRs come from a man in his late teens or twenties in good health. Both conserved end residues are part of each CDR3. A D gene is named only where the DNA matches it firmly. Where a row states a size, it is once, few, many or the class of an expanded clone; other rows omit it.

>TRBJ1-5|.|.|TRBV30
TGTGCCTGGAGTGAACGTCTCAATCAGCCCCAGCATTTT
CAWSERLNQPQHF
>TRBJ2-1|few|.|TRBV4-2
TGTGCCAGCAGCGCCTTACTAGCTTCCAATGAGCAGTTCTTC
CASSALLASNEQFF
>TRBJ2-3|.|TRBD2|TRBV18
TGTGCCAGCTCACAAGAAGGGACTAGCGCGACAGATACGCAGTATTTT
CASSQEGTSATDTQYF
>TRBJ2-5|.|TRBD2|TRBV25-1
TGTGCCAGCAGTGGACTGGCCGGGGGGGAGACCCAGTACTTC
CASSGLAGGETQYF
>TRBJ1-6|.|.|TRBV6-6
TGTGCCAGCAACCAGGGGATTAATTCACCCCTCCACTTT
CASNQGINSPLHF
>TRBJ1-1|once|.|TRBV19
TGTGCCAGTAGACAGGTAAACACTGAAGCTTTCTTT
CASRQVNTEAFF
>TRBJ1-2|.|.|TRBV9
TGTGCCAGCAGCGACCCGGGGGCTCACGCCTTC
CASSDPGAHAF
>TRBJ2-2|.|TRBD1|TRBV11-3
TGTGCCAGCAGCTTGGCCAGGGGGAAAGACACCGGGGAGCTGTTTTTT
CASSLARGKDTGELFF
>TRBJ1-5|.|.|TRBV7-2
TGTGCCAGCAGCCCCGAAGTAAGTCAGCCCCAGCATTTT
CASSPEVSQPQHF
>TRBJ2-5|.|TRBD1|TRBV2
TGTGCCAGTAACAGGGGCGCTGCGAACCAAGAGACCCAGTACTTC
CASNRGAANQETQYF
>TRBJ2-7|.|TRBD1|TRBV2
TGTGCCAGCAGCGCGACAGGGGCCGGAACCTACGAGCAGTACTTC
CASSATGAGTYEQYF
>TRBJ1-6|once|TRBD1|TRBV7-9
TGTGCCAGCAGCCCTCCGGGACAGAACTATTCACCCCTCCACTTT
CASSPPGQNYSPLHF